This T cell receptor (beta chain) was captured by sequencing in a study of T cells after posttransplantation cyclophosphamide. Whole-study findings and limits: Recipient CMV seropositivity and CMV reactivation strongly tracked TRB clonality. Blood and skin or GI T cell repertoires showed limited TRB overlap. Donor-recipient repertoire similarity was low at 1-2 months, rising over year one.

Busulfan-fludarabine conditioning, marrow transplant, and cyclophosphamide on days +3 and +4 were administered. Trimming removed 3 bases from V and 5 bases from J, with 4 bases in between. The CDR3 spans 11 residues. Germline V CDR1 and CDR2: SEHNR, FQNEAQ (reference sequence). In regard to this clone: Its antigen is still unknown.

Profiled with immunoSEQ multiplex PCR; TCRdb holds only in-frame clones, not every one. Of around 8,000 clones in the sample, roughly nine tenths were seen once. The chain is built from TRBV7-9 and TRBJ1-1; D not resolved. The input for sequencing was CD4+ T cells sorted from blood, taken less than 1,500 days after allogeneic stem cell transplant with posttransplant cyclophosphamide. This sequence originates from a female patient aged 50-59 years who received an allogeneic stem cell transplant from a related donor, was CMV-positive, and had no GVHD. T cells may partly derive from the graft donor. In nucleotides, the CDR3 is TGTGCCAGCAGCTTCGGGACTGAAGCTTTCTTT. Translating gives CASSFGTEAFF.